This T cell receptor (beta chain) was recovered during a study of T cells after yellow fever vaccination. On the study more broadly: For low cell numbers, libraries were made with SMART-Seq v4 Ultra Low Input.

Study results and limitations: Abundant clonotypes from the bulk population could contaminate FACS-sorted repertoires. Clonotype sharing between CD4 and CD8 compartments was small. Reappearance after the booster was seen for most primary-vaccination clones, at 95% to 97% CD4 and 70% to 90% CD8.

TCRdb reprocessed the 5' RACE reads with MiXCR, giving one entry per CDR3 protein. The sample has roughly 310,000 distinct CDR3 sequences; 8% to 10% are singletons. CDR1 LGHNA and CDR2 YSLEER come from the germline V gene. Trimming left V 4 bases short and J 6 bases short, with 17 bases between. The CDR3 sequence is 15 residues long. About this clonotype itself: The antigen is not known.

The sample consisted of PBMCs, taken on the day of the first yellow fever vaccination. The chain has TRBV4-3 and TRBJ2-3; D is perhaps TRBD1 or TRBD2 (6 bases each). This TCR was sampled from a man between 18 and 29 years old who received the YFV17D yellow fever vaccine. The CDR3, as DNA: TGCGCCAGCAGCCTCTCGGGGGCCTTGTGGGATACGCAGTATTTT. This sequence encodes CASSLSGALWDTQYF.